The sequence of this TCR beta chain was determined in a study of beta chain features in type 1 diabetes. Study summary: Across all samples, fewer than 140 million sorted cells were examined. Study results and caveats: Across all four CD4+ subsets, people with type 1 diabetes showed modestly shorter TCRB CDR3s.

Turning to this clone: Its antigen is not identified.

Trimming took 3 bases from V and 4 from J, leaving 9 bases between them. CDR1 and CDR2 (germline): MGHRA, YSYEKL. The CDR3 totals 13 residues. As every portion of the isolated RNA was reverse transcribed, the sequencing read expressed TCRB transcripts. Generated by immunoSEQ multiplex PCR, the TCRdb table keeps only in-frame clones and is missing some. The table has under 400,000 clones, about 20% seen once. Sorted CD4+ subsets: naive, central memory, regulatory, stem cell-like memory (CD45RO/CCR7/CD25/CD127/CD95/CD27 panel). Sort purity for all populations was recorded as exceeding 98%. Sequenced: naive CD4+ T cells from blood. This chain uses TRBV4-1 with TRBJ1-2, with unresolved D. The clonotype was recovered from a woman younger than 30 in good health. CDR3 sequence: CASSQVRSYGYTF. In nucleotides, the CDR3 is TGCGCCAGCAGCCAGGTCAGGTCCTATGGCTACACCTTC.